Presented here are 10 T cell receptor beta chains from one specimen sequenced in a study of regulatory T cells in long-lasting Graves disease. Library construction for TCR beta used iRepertoire HTBI primers and Arm-PCR of CDR3 regions. One entry per CDR3 protein, called by TCRdb with MiXCR from the multiplex PCR reads. The top ten clones hold about 9.1% of a sample with around 500,000 distinct CDR3 sequences, less than 15% of them seen once. Time point described: newly diagnosed GD, antithyroid drugs for less than 3 months. The TCR library was made from RNA that had been extracted from PBMCs in TRIzol. Separately, the same data were catalogued under a study of T cells in Graves' hyperthyroidism and ophthalmopathy.

The sequencing here drew on peripheral blood mononuclear cells (PBMCs), taken at new diagnosis, from a patient treated with antithyroid drugs. The receptor source for this set is a man aged 30 to 45 with Graves disease.

This clonotype was seen at least ten times. V gene TRBV6-1 combines with J gene TRBJ1-3, with D unclear. V shed 8 bases and J shed 0 bases, with 17 bases lying between them. Germline loops: CDR1 MNHNS, CDR2 SASEGT. The CDR3 totals 16 residues. The CDR3 nucleotides are TGTGCCAGCTCGGCGGGAATCGGCTCCTCTGGAAACACCATATATTTT. Its protein product is CASSAGIGSSGNTIYF.

This clonotype has only a few counts. V gene TRBV20-1 combines with J gene TRBJ1-1; D call uncertain. CDR1 and CDR2 (germline): DFQATT, SNEGSKA (reference sequence). With 0 bases removed from V and 1 base from J, the gap between germline ends came to 6 bases. The CDR3 has 13 residues. CDR3 bases: TGCAGTGCTAGAGAGGACGGGAACACTGAAGCTTTCTTT. It yields the protein CSAREDGNTEAFF.

On this clonotype: This may be a read error: a much more frequent sequence differs by one nucleotide. The CDR3 loop reads CASSYGGGLRNEQFF. The CDR3 nucleotides are TGTGCCAGCAGTTACGGCGGGGGGCTAAGGAATGAGCAGTTCTTC. The chain is built from TRBV27 and TRBJ2-5, with 8 bases that match TRBD2. The end of the DNA aligns better with TRBJ2-1, so the J call may be wrong. CDR3 length: 15 residues. Germline values: CDR1 MNHEY, CDR2 SMNVEV (reference sequence).

This clonotype was counted many times. The genes are TRBV12-3 or TRBV12-4 and TRBJ2-1, with D possibly being TRBD1 (6 bases). Trimming cost V 6 bases and J 7 bases, with 16 bases left between them. CDR3 length: 14 amino acids. The CDR3: CASRGLRGVNEQFF. Written as DNA, the CDR3 is TGTGCCAGCAGGGGGCTCAGGGGAGTAAATGAGCAGTTCTTC.

This clonotype was observed many times. The rearrangement links TRBV3-1 to TRBJ2-5; D tentatively reads TRBD1 or TRBD2 (6 bases each). V lost 0 bases, J lost 5 bases, and 16 bases lay in between. CDR3 length equals 16 residues. Germline V gene data show CDR1 as LGHDT and CDR2 as YNNKEL (reference sequence). The CDR3 DNA follows: TGTGCCAGCAGCCAAGAAAGGAGTTGGAGGGGGGAGACCCAGTACTTC. This translates into CASSQERSWRGETQYF.

There are a few counts of this clonotype. The chain employs TRBV28 and TRBJ1-1, with D perhaps matching TRBD1 (5 bases). The CDR3 length is 15 residues. The germline V gene encodes CDR1 MDHEN and CDR2 SYDVKM. V was pared by 6 bases and J by 5 bases, with 19 bases between. The CDR3 loop reads CASSPGYRTGTEAFF. For the CDR3, the DNA is TGTGCCAGCAGCCCCGGTTACAGGACGGGGACTGAAGCTTTCTTT. Using reference TRBV28 and TRBJ1-1 for the parts outside the CDR3, the full variable domain is DVKVTQSSRYLVKRTGEKVFLECVQDMDHENMFWYRQDPGLGLRLIYFSYDVKMKEKGDIPEGYSVSREKKERFSLILESASTNQTSMYLCASSPGYRTGTEAFFGQGTRLTVV.

This clonotype was observed a handful of times. The chain joins TRBV7-6 to TRBJ2-3, with D perhaps matching TRBD2 (5 bases). The CDR3 has 16 residues. V lost 1 base to trimming and J lost 0 bases, with 11 bases between them. CDR1 and CDR2 from the germline V gene are SGHVS and FNYEAQ. The CDR3 loop reads CASSLGASISTDTQYF. The CDR3 nucleotides read TGTGCCAGCAGCTTAGGGGCTAGCATTAGCACAGATACGCAGTATTTT.

This clonotype was counted at least ten times. The rearrangement links TRBV4-2 to TRBJ2-5; D is uncertain. The CDR3 totals 15 residues. The V end was cut by 0 bases, the J end by 5 bases, with 13 bases between. The germline V gene encodes CDR1 LGHNA and CDR2 YNFKEQ. CDR3 region: CASSQDLLRRETQYF. In DNA form, the CDR3 reads TGTGCCAGCAGCCAAGATCTTTTGCGGCGGGAGACCCAGTACTTC.

This chain connects TRBV10-3 to TRBJ2-1, with 8 bases lining up with TRBD1. The ends lost 0 bases at V and 10 bases at J; junction bases unmatched: 5. The CDR3 sequence is 14 residues long. The germline gives CDR1 ENHRY, CDR2 SYGVKD. CDR3 coding DNA: TGTGCCATCAGTGAGTCGGTACAGGGGGAAGAGCAGTTCTTC. Translating it yields CAISESVQGEEQFF.

This clonotype was detected ten times or more. The rearrangement links TRBV7-8 to TRBJ1-1; the D is unclear. Germline CDR1 and CDR2: SGHVS and FQNEAQ. The CDR3 length is 13 residues. V lost 3 bases and J lost 2, with 7 bases in between. CDR3 loop: CASSFAQNTEAFF. Written as DNA, the CDR3 is TGTGCCAGCAGCTTTGCACAAAACACTGAAGCTTTCTTT.